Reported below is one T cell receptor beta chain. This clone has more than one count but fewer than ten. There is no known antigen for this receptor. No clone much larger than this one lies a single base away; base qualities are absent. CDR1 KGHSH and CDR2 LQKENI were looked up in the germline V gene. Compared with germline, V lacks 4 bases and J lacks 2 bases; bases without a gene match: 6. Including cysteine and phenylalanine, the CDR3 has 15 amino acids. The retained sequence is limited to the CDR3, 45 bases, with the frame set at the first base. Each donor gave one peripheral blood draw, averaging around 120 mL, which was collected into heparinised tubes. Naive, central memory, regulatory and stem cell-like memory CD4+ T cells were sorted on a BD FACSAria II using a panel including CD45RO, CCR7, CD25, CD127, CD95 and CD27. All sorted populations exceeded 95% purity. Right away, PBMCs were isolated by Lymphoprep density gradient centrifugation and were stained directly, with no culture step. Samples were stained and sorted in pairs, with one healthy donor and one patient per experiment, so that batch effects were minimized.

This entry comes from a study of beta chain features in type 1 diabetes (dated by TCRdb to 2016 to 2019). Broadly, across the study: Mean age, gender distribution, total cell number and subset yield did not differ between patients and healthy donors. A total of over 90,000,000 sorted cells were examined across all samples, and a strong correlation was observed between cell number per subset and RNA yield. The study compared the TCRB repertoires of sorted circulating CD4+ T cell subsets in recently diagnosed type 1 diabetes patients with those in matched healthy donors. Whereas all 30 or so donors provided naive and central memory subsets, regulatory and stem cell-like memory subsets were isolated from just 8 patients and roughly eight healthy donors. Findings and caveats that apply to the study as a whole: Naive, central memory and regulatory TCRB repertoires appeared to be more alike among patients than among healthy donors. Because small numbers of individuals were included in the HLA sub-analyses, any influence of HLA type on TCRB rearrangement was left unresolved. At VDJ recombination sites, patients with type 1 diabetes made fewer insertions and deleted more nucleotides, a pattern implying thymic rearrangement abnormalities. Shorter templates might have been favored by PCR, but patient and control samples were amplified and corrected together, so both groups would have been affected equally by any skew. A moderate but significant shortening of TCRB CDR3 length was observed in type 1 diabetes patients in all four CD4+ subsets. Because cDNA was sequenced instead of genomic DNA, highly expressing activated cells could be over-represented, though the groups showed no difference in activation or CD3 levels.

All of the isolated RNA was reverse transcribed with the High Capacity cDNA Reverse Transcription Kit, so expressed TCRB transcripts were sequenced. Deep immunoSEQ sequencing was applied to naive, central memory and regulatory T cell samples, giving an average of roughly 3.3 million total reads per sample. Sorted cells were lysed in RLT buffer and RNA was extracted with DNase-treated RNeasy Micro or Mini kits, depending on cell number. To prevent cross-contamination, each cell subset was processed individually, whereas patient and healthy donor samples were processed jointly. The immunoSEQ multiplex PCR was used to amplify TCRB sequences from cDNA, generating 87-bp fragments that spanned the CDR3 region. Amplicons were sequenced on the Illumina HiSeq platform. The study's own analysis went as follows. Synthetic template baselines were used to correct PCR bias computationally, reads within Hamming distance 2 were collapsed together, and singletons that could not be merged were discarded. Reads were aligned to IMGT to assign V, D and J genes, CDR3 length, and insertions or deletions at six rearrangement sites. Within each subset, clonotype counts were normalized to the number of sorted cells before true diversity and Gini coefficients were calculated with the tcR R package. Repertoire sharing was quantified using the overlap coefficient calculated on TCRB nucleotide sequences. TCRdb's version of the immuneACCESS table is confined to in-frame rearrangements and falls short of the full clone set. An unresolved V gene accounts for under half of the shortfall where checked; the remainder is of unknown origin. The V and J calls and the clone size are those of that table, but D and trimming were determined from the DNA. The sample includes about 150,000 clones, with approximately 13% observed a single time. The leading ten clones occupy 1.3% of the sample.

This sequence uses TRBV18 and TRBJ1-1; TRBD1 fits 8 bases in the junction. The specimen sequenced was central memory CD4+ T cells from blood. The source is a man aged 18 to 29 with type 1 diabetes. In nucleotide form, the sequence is TGTGCCAGCTCACTTGGGACAGGAACAAACACTGAAGCTTTCTTT. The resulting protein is CASSLGTGTNTEAFF. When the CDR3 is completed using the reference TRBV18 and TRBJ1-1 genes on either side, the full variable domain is NAGVMQNPRHLVRRRGQEARLRCSPMKGHSHVYWYRQLPEEGLKFMVYLQKENIIDESGMPKERFSAEFPKEGPSILRIQQVVRGDSAAYFCASSLGTGTNTEAFFGQGTRLTVV.